This T cell receptor (beta chain) was obtained from a study of blood T cell repertoires in COVID-19. On the study more broadly: PBMCs, B-cell-depleted T cells, or T cells were the source of the cDNA or gDNA that made up the material.

The CDR3 covers 18 residues. V lost 2 bases and J lost 3; bases outside the gene matches: 11. Looked up from germline, CDR1 is KGHDR and CDR2 is SFDVKD. In the authors' workflow: Amplification from reference gene primers served as the basis for estimated nucleated cell counts. Profiling relied on immunoSEQ multiplex PCR, and the TCRdb table lists in-frame clones only, not all of them. The DNA was the basis for D and trimming; V, J and clone size are from that table. The sample contains some 270,000 clones, 70% to 90% of which appear only once. Enrolled through a virtual design, the participants were between about 18 and 100 years of age and came from about two dozen US areas. Participant reports of clinical history set cohort assignment.

The J gene is TRBJ2-3, the V gene TRBV24-1; TRBD1 agrees at 9 bases. The sequence was obtained from a woman in her thirties with acute COVID-19. The sequenced material came from PBMCs or T cells enriched from blood (not recorded which). CDR3 in amino acids: CATSDYRLGTGKTDTQYF. As DNA, the CDR3 is TGTGCCACCAGTGATTATCGTCTCGGGACAGGGAAGACAGATACGCAGTATTTT.